Sequencing of this TCR beta chain was carried out in a study of human T cells and chemical hapten exposure. The study's findings and limits: After DPC sensitization, TCRs above 1 in 1000 frequency showed no change.

There are many counts of this clonotype. Its matching antigen is unknown. Time point meaning: healthy volunteer bleed at 2 weeks. The study extracted total RNA from unfractionated whole blood. Individual cDNA molecules each carried unique molecular identifiers attached by the library. One entry per CDR3 protein results from TCRdb running MiXCR on the RACE reads. In the table there are approximately 45,000 distinct CDR3 sequences, around 4% of which are singletons. CDR1 and CDR2 (germline): SGHTA, FQGNSA. The CDR3 loop spans 14 amino acids. The ends were cut back, 5 bases at V and 4 bases at J, with 15 bases in the middle.

The chain combines TRBV7-2 with TRBJ2-7; D unclear. The source material was whole blood. The source is a female donor in good health. Some clones in this sample may be carry-over from other donors' samples. The CDR3 DNA sequence: TGTGCCAGCAGCGTTGGCCCCCCGTTGTACGAGCAGTACTTC. As protein: CASSVGPPLYEQYF.